This TCR beta chain is drawn from a study of beta chain features in type 1 diabetes. Study background: Patients were similar to healthy donors in age and gender (as well as in cell yields). Study-level points and caveats: In all four CD4+ subsets, TCRB CDR3 length was significantly, moderately reduced in type 1 diabetes. These data did not resolve whether HLA type affects TCRB rearrangement. Reads derived from cDNA could over-represent cells showing high TCR expression.

The CDR3 consists of 11 residues. Trimming left V 6 bases short and J 8 bases short, with 13 bases between. Germline V gene sequence: CDR1 DFQATT, CDR2 SNEGSKA (reference sequence). As every portion of the isolated RNA was reverse transcribed, the sequencing read expressed TCRB transcripts. The method was immunoSEQ multiplex PCR; TCRdb's version includes in-frame clones alone and lacks a portion of them. The sample consists of 450,000 or so clones, around 10% of them appearing once. About this clone: What it recognizes is unknown.

This clonotype was sampled from a woman aged 18-29 years in good health. The sequencing sample was made of naive CD4+ T cells from blood. This chain joins TRBV20-1 and TRBJ1-2; D gene ambiguous. CDR3 amino acids: CSASGLRGYTF. CDR3 DNA: TGCAGTGCGTCGGGTTTGAGGGGCTACACCTTC.